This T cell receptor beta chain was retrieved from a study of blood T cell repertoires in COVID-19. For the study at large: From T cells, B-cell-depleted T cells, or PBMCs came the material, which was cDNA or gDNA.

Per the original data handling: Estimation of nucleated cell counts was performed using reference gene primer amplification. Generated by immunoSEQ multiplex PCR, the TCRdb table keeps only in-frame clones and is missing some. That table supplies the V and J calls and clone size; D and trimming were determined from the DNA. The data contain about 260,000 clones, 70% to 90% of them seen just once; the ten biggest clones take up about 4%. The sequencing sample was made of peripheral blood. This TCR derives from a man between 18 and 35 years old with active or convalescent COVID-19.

The CDR3: CASSPSSGGRSPLHF. DNA for the CDR3: TGTGCCAGCTCCCCCTCTTCTGGGGGGAGGTCACCCCTCCACTTT. The chain combines TRBV28 with TRBJ1-6; D is possibly TRBD1 (5 bases). V was trimmed by 8 bases and J by 10 bases, leaving 21 bases between them. CDR3 length: 15 residues. Germline V lookup: CDR1 MDHEN, CDR2 SYDVKM.